The 11 T cell receptor beta chains reported below all come from one sample, sequenced in a study of a mutant IDH1 vaccine in newly diagnosed glioma. Repertoires were generated with immunoSEQ multiplex PCR, while TCRdb's copy carries only in-frame clones and drops some. Of around 120,000 clones listed, over 75% are singletons. Specified time point: week 11, during vaccination. All doses held 300 ug of mutant IDH1 20-mer peptide, with topical imiquimod. These receptors' antigens are unknown. The material sequenced was PBMCs, taken from a glioma patient whose treatment included an IDH1 peptide vaccine. These receptors all stem from a man aged 40-50 years with glioma.

V gene TRBV6-5 combines with J gene TRBJ2-1, with TRBD1 as a possible D gene (5 bases). Per the germline V gene, CDR1 is MNHEY and CDR2 is SVGAGI. The ends were cut back, 2 bases at V and 0 bases at J, with 5 bases in the middle. The CDR3 sequence is 14 residues long. This chain's CDR3 is CASSYRGSYNEQFF. The CDR3 nucleotides read TGTGCCAGCAGTTACAGGGGCTCCTACAATGAGCAGTTCTTC.

This clone is deemed medium-sized (0.01 to 0.1%). The rearrangement links TRBV19 to TRBJ2-5; 10 bases are shared with TRBD1. This CDR3 has 18 amino acids. From germline, CDR1 is LNHDA and CDR2 SQIVND (reference sequence). V was pared by 3 bases and J by 0 bases, with 10 bases of the junction left unmatched. The CDR3 sequence is CASSIGGQGVGYQETQYF. The CDR3 coding sequence is TGTGCCAGTAGTATCGGAGGACAGGGGGTGGGGTACCAAGAGACCCAGTACTTC.

The V and J genes are TRBV5-5 and TRBJ2-7; TRBD1 or TRBD2 may be the D gene (5 bases each). Germline CDR1 SGHKS, CDR2 YYEKEE (reference sequence). V was shortened by 4 bases and J by 0 bases, with 14 bases between the two germline ends. The CDR3 runs to 15 residues. CDR3 sequence reads: CASSPGTIYSYEQYF. Written as DNA, the CDR3 is TGTGCCAGCAGCCCCGGGACCATCTACTCCTACGAGCAGTACTTC.

To note about this clone: This sample also contains other DNA sequences that code for the same CDR3. V usage is TRBV29-1 and J usage is TRBJ2-7, with D uncertain. The CDR3 spans 15 residues. Germline V gene sequence: CDR1 SQVTM, CDR2 ANQGSEA. Trimming cost V 5 bases and J 0 bases, with 17 bases left between them. The CDR3 here is CSVIRSLGSSYEQYF. The CDR3 DNA is TGCAGCGTTATAAGATCGCTGGGTAGCTCCTACGAGCAGTACTTC.

The CDR3 DNA follows: TGTGCCAGCAGCCAAGAATTTAGCGGGAGCGGAGATGAGCAGTTCTTC. Protein sequence: CASSQEFSGSGDEQFF. The rearrangement links TRBV4-2 to TRBJ2-1; the match to TRBD2 covers 9 bases. Losses at the gene ends were 0 bases for V and 8 bases for J; bases not matched to a gene: 8. Germline-derived CDR1 and CDR2 are LGHNA and YNFKEQ. This CDR3 spans 16 amino acids.

The rearrangement uses TRBV2 and TRBJ2-3; D is uncertain. V lost 7 bases, J lost 0 bases, and 8 bases lay in between. The CDR3 consists of 13 residues. CDR1 SNHLY and CDR2 FYNNEI come from the germline V gene. This CDR3 is CASNVLSTDTQYF. CDR3 DNA sequence: TGTGCCAGCAACGTCCTCAGCACAGATACGCAGTATTTT.

The chain is built from TRBV18 and TRBJ1-1; no definite D call. The CDR3 length is 14 residues. Trimming shortened V by 1 base and J by 8 bases, and 14 bases separated the two germline ends. CDR1 KGHSH and CDR2 LQKENI come from the germline V gene. The CDR3 here is CASSPLASRTEAFF. The CDR3, as DNA: TGTGCCAGCTCACCACTCGCGTCGCGTACCGAAGCTTTCTTT.

J is TRBJ2-1 and V is TRBV19, with 10 bases identical to TRBD2. The CDR3 spans 16 residues. Trimming at V came to 5 bases and at J to 12 bases, leaving 16 bases not matched to a gene. The germline V gene has CDR1 LNHDA and CDR2 SQIVND (reference sequence). The CDR3 region is CASSPQPGLASGGQFF. The CDR3 DNA reads as TGTGCCAGTAGTCCACAGCCGGGACTAGCGAGTGGGGGGCAGTTCTTC.

The chain has TRBV4-3 and TRBJ2-1; D remains unclear. V was pared by 4 bases and J by 8 bases, with 9 bases between. Germline CDR1 and CDR2: LGHNA and YSLEER. This CDR3 contains 12 residues. DNA for the CDR3: TGCGCCAGCAGCCGCTCAATCCATGAGCAGTTCTTC. Protein product: CASSRSIHEQFF.

This chain uses TRBV28 with TRBJ2-7; the D gene is possibly TRBD2 (5 bases). Germline-derived CDR1 and CDR2 are MDHEN and SYDVKM. CDR3 length: 15 amino acids. Trimming removed 6 bases from V and 0 bases from J, with 15 bases in between. CDR3 in DNA: TGTGCCAGCAGCGGCGGGCGACTGGTCTCCTACGAGCAGTACTTC. Translation: CASSGGRLVSYEQYF.

The rearrangement joins TRBV19 to TRBJ2-1; TRBD2 aligns across 9 bases. Per the germline V gene, CDR1 is LNHDA and CDR2 is SQIVND (reference sequence). V lost 10 bases and J lost 6; bases outside the gene matches: 10. The CDR3 is 14 amino acids. The CDR3 DNA follows: TGTGCCACCGGGGTTGCTAGCGGGGTCAATGAGCAGTTCTTC. Amino acid sequence: CATGVASGVNEQFF.